This TCR beta chain came from a study of T cells in Graves' hyperthyroidism and ophthalmopathy. There are many counts of this clonotype. Authors of the study amplified TCR beta CDR3 regions from RNA transcripts. First-round RT-PCR with HTBI primers amplified the TCR CDR3 region. TCRdb fed the multiplex PCR reads into MiXCR, producing one record per CDR3 protein. Of some 510,000 distinct CDR3 sequences listed, roughly 20% are singletons. The source material was blood. The receptor's source is a man younger than 35 with Graves' hyperthyroidism.

CDR3 sequence: CASSPYGDNSPLHF. The CDR3, as DNA: TGTGCCAGCAGTCCCTACGGCGATAATTCACCCCTCCACTTT. This chain joins TRBV12-3 or TRBV12-4 and TRBJ1-6; D not certain. The CDR3 spans 14 residues. Trimming cost V 5 bases and J 5 bases, with 10 bases left between them.